This record looks at one T cell receptor beta chain sequence and its context. Its antigen remains unknown. These data belong to a study of cytotoxic CD8 clonotypes in ibrutinib-treated CLL. Across the study: The patient breakdown showed under 12 relapsed/refractory and some 14 treatment-naive cases, with about 18 IGHV unmutated. The study, taken as a whole, reports: The public clonotypes identified were infrequent and showed contraction or stability on treatment.

Depths of 1 in 200,000 to 1 in 1 million T cells were the sequencing target. This table comes from immunoSEQ multiplex PCR, and its TCRdb copy is limited to in-frame clones, with some not included. The sample records nearly 300,000 clones, around 76% being singletons. V dropped 4 bases and J dropped 5; count of bases not matched to a gene: 15. The CDR3 sequence is 19 residues long. Germline V lookup: CDR1 LGHNA, CDR2 YNFKEQ. The input for sequencing was PBMCs, taken at disease progression, from a patient treated with ibrutinib. The sequence derives from a human donor with chronic lymphocytic leukemia. V is TRBV4-2 and J is TRBJ2-5; 14 bases agree with TRBD2. CDR3 region: CASSLTSPRLAGGPETQYF. The CDR3 nucleotides read TGTGCCAGCAGCCTAACTTCCCCGCGACTAGCGGGGGGGCCGGAGACCCAGTACTTC.